These 5 T cell receptor beta chains share one sample of origin, sequenced in a study of early T cells in non-severe SARS-CoV-2 infection. TCRdb re-called the 5' RACE reads with MiXCR, one entry per CDR3 protein. In the table there are 50,000 to 65,000 distinct CDR3 sequences, around an eighth of which are singletons. The sequencing input was whole blood. The receptors were sampled from an adult who was a healthcare worker with PCR-confirmed SARS-CoV-2 infection or an uninfected control (not recorded which).

This clonotype was observed at least ten times. The chain recombines TRBV6-2 or TRBV6-3 with TRBJ1-1; 7 bases agree with TRBD1. The CDR3 has 14 residues. The V gene's germline CDR1 is MNHEY and CDR2 SVGEGT. Trimming at V came to 2 bases and at J to 12 bases, leaving 12 bases not matched to a gene. CDR3 residues: CASSYGTASRLSFF. The CDR3 DNA is TGTGCCAGCAGTTACGGGACAGCGTCCCGGTTATCTTTCTTT.

This clonotype was detected ten times or more. The J gene is TRBJ1-2, the V gene TRBV19; D remains unclear. CDR1 LNHDA and CDR2 SQIVND come from the germline V gene (reference sequence). V was shortened by 5 bases and J by 2 bases, with 15 bases between the two germline ends. CDR3 length: 15 amino acids. CDR3 loop: CASSGAPGRNYGYTF. DNA of the CDR3: TGTGCCAGTAGTGGAGCTCCTGGACGGAACTATGGCTACACCTTC. Based on the CDR3 plus reference TRBV19 and TRBJ1-2, the full variable domain is DGGITQSPKYLFRKEGQNVTLSCEQNLNHDAMYWYRQDPGQGLRLIYYSQIVNDFQKGDIAEGYSVSREKKESFPLTVTSAQKNPTAFYLCASSGAPGRNYGYTFGSGTRLTVV.

This clonotype appeared a few times. V is TRBV6-2 or TRBV6-3 and J is TRBJ1-1, with a weak D call TRBD1 (5 bases). The V and J ends lost 0 bases and 10 bases respectively, with 15 bases between them. CDR3 length equals 14 residues. CDR1 and CDR2 from the germline V gene are MNHEY and SVGEGT. CDR3 region: CASSYSTERNGAFF. CDR3 bases: TGTGCCAGCAGTTACTCGACAGAGAGAAATGGAGCTTTCTTT.

This clonotype was seen a single time. This may stem from a read error, because a much larger clone lies one nucleotide away. DNA of the CDR3: TGTGACAGCCGCGGACAGGGGGAGGGCGAGCAGTACTTC. The encoded protein is CDSRGQGEGEQYF. The chain combines TRBV28 with TRBJ2-7, with 10 bases that match TRBD1. The CDR3 has 13 residues. CDR1 and CDR2 (germline): MDHEN, SYDVKM.

This clonotype was seen a few times. This sequence joins TRBV19 and TRBJ2-3; D unclear. CDR1 is LNHDA, CDR2 SQIVND, per germline (reference sequence). The CDR3 length is 14 residues. With 6 bases removed from V and 2 bases from J, the gap between germline ends came to 12 bases. In nucleotides, the CDR3 is TGTGCCAGTAGCCGCGCCCCAATCACAGATACGCAGTATTTT. It specifies CASSRAPITDTQYF.